Sequencing of this T cell receptor (beta chain) was carried out in a study of immune heterogeneity within non-small cell lung tumors. Samples each supplied around 600 ng of bulk tumor genomic DNA as template. During surgery, several far-apart biopsies were obtained from every primary tumor. Patients with untreated, newly diagnosed non-small cell lung cancer underwent curative surgery. Non-small cell lung cancer patients, newly diagnosed and having surgery with curative intent, served as donors. Regarding this clonotype: Its cognate antigen is unknown. A much larger clone is a single base away; this may be a read error.

The TCR beta CDR3 region underwent multiplex PCR amplification with 32 V and 13 J primers. MiXCR, applied by TCRdb to the multiplex PCR reads, yields one record per CDR3 protein. Among 2,500 to 3,000 distinct CDR3 sequences listed, about a quarter were seen once. The CDR3 consists of 17 residues. Germline loops: CDR1 MNHNS, CDR2 SASEGT. Study-wide results and caveats: Clonotypes of T-cell receptor beta found at high frequency were largely distinct between individual patients. Identical dominant CDR3 beta clonotypes spanned tumor sites within a patient, beside site-unique high-frequency clones.

The genes are TRBV6-1 and TRBJ1-5; 8 bases are shared with TRBD1. The specimen was lung tumor tissue. The TCR was taken from a female donor with non-small cell lung cancer. DNA for the CDR3: TGTGCCAGCAGTGAACGGGGGGACAGGTTGAGCAGTCAGCCCCAGCATTTT. Its protein is CASSERGDRLSSQPQHF.